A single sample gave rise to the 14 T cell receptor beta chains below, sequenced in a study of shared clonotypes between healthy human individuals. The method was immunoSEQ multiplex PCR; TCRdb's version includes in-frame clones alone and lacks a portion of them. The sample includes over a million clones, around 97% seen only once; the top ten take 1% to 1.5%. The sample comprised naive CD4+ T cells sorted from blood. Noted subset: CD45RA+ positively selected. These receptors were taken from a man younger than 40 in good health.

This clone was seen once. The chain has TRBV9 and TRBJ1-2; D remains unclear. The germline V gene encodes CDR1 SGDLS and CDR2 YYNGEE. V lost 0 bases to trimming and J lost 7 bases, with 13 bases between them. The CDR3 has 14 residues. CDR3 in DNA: TGTGCCAGCAGCGTAGACCTCTTAGAGGGTGGCTACACCTTC. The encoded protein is CASSVDLLEGGYTF.

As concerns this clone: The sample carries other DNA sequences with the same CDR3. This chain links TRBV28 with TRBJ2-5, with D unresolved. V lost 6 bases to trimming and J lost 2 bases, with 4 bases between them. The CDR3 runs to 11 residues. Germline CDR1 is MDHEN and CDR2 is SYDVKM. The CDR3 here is CASSLQETQYF. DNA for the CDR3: TGTGCCAGCAGCCTTCAAGAGACCCAGTACTTC.

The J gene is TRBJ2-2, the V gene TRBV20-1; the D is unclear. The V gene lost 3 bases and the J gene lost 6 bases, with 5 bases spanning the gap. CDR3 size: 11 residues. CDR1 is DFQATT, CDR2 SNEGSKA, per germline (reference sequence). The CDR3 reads CSASLAGELFF. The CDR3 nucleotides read TGCAGTGCTAGTTTGGCCGGGGAGCTGTTTTTT.

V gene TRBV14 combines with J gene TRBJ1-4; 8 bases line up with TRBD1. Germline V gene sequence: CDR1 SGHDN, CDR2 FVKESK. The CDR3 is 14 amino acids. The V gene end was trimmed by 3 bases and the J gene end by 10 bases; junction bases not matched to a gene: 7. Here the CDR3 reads CASSQMDRAGKLFF. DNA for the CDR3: TGTGCCAGCAGCCAGATGGACAGGGCCGGAAAACTGTTTTTT.

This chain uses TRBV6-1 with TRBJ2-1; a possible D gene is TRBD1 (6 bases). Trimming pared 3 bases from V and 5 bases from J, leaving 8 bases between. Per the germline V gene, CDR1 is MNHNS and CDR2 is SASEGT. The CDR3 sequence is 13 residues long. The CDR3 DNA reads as TGTGCCAGCAGTGAGACAGGTAACAATGAGCAGTTCTTC. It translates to CASSETGNNEQFF.

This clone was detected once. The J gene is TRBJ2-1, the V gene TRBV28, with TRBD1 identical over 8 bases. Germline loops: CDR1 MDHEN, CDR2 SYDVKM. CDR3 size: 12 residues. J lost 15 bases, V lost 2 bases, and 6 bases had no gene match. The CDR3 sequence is CASSLTGGLRFF. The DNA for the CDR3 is TGTGCCAGCAGTTTAACAGGGGGTTTGCGGTTCTTC.

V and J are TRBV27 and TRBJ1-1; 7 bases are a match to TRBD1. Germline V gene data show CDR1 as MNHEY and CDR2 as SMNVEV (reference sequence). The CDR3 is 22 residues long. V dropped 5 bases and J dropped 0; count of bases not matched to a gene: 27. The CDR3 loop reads CASSPTSFSSDRVSRMNTEAFF. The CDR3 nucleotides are TGTGCCAGCAGTCCCACGAGCTTTTCGTCCGACAGGGTGTCTCGGATGAACACTGAAGCTTTCTTT.

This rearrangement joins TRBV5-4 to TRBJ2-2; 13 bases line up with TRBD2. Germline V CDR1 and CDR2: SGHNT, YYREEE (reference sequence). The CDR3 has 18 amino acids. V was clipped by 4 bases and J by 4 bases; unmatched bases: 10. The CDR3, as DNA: TGTGCCAGCAGCCCATGGACTAGCGGGAGATCGCGCACCGGGGAGCTGTTTTTT. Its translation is CASSPWTSGRSRTGELFF.

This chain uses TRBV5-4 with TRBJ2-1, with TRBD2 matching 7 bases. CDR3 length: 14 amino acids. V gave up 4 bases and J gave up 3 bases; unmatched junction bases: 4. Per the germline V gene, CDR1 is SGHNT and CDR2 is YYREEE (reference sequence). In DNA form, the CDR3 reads TGTGCCAGCAGCGATCTAGCGGTCTACAATGAGCAGTTCTTC. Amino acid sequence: CASSDLAVYNEQFF.

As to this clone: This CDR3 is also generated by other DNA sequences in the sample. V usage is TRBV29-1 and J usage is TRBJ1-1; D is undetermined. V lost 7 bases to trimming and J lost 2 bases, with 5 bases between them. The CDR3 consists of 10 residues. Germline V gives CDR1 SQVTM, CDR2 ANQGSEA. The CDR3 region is CSGGNTEAFF. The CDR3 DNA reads TGCAGCGGGGGTAACACTGAAGCTTTCTTT.

The CDR3 spells CASSLGLAGTQYF. CDR3 DNA: TGTGCCAGCAGCCTAGGACTAGCTGGGACCCAGTACTTC. The chain recombines TRBV7-8 with TRBJ2-5; 8 nucleotides align to TRBD2. CDR3 length: 13 amino acids. Germline trimming cut 5 bases from V and 7 bases from J; bases unmatched to any gene: 6. The germline CDR1 and CDR2 sequences are SGHVS and FQNEAQ.

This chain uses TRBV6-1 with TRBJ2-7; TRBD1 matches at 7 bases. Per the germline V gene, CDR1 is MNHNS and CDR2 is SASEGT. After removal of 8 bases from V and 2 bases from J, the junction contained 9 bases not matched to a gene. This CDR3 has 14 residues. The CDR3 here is CASSSTGTTYEQYF. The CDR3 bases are TGTGCCAGCTCGTCGACAGGGACAACCTACGAGCAGTACTTC.

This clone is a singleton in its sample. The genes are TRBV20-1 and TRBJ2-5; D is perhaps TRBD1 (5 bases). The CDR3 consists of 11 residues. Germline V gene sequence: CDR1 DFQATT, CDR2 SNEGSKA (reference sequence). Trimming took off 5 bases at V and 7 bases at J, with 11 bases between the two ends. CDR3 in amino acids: CSAEERGTQYF. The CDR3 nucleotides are TGCAGTGCTGAGGAAAGGGGGACCCAGTACTTC.

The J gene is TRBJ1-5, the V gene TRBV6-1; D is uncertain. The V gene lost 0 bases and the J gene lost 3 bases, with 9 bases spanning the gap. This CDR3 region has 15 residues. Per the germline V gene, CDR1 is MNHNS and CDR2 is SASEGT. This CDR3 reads CASSEARPFNQPQHF. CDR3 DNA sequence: TGTGCCAGCAGTGAAGCGAGGCCGTTCAATCAGCCCCAGCATTTT.